The source of this TCR beta chain is a study of T cell repertoires in cytomegalovirus infection. Looking at the study overall: In the study, CMV epitopes included recently identified HLA-C-restricted and well-studied HLA-B-restricted ones. Shared public TCR beta signatures pointed to both CMV infection and a matching HLA type. Findings and limits, study-wide: Clonotype analysis showed dominance of the ex vivo response by HLA-C-restricted CMV-specific TCR beta clonotypes. Identification of carriers of CMV plus the relevant HLA was achieved through cumulative public TCR beta family frequency.

About this clonotype: Its antigen is unidentified.

TCRdb processed the reads anew with MiXCR; each CDR3 protein has one entry. The sample carries tens of thousands of distinct CDR3 sequences, roughly 25% recorded once. J was trimmed by 1 base and V by 7 bases; bases with no gene match: 4. Per germline, CDR1 MDHEN and CDR2 SYDVKM. The CDR3 loop spans 15 amino acids. This chain uses TRBV28 with TRBJ2-5; 12 bases align to TRBD2. The starting material was CD8+ T cells from cultured PBMCs, obtained from culture after CMV antigen stimulation. This clonotype was obtained from a human donor in good health (CMV status not recorded). Some clones in this sample may be carry-over from other donors' samples. This CDR3 reads CASTRLAGVQETQYF. The DNA for the CDR3 is TGTGCCAGCACCCGACTAGCGGGGGTCCAAGAGACCCAGTACTTC.